Listed below are T cell receptor beta chains from one sample, sequenced in a study of Tregs in tolerant kidney transplant recipients. TCRdb's copy holds only in-frame clones and misses some; the assay was immunoSEQ multiplex PCR. The data hold about 100,000 clones, with roughly 93% observed a single time. Sample: CD4+ T cells from blood (PBMCs), taken 12 months after the transplant. The receptors originated from a human patient who received a combined kidney and bone marrow transplant. Some T cells may have come from the graft donor. The CDR3 runs from the conserved cysteine through the conserved F or W. A D gene is named only where the DNA matches it firmly. Some rows mark clone size as missing; the rest say once, few, many or name a class of expanded clone.

>TRBV5-1|TRBD1|TRBJ2-3|once
TGCGCCAGCAGCTTGGCCGGGGGGACAGGGGCAGATACGCAGTATTTT
CASSLAGGTGADTQYF
>TRBV4-1|-|TRBJ2-7|-
TGCGCCAGCAGCCAAGGCGGCGAATCCTCCGAGCAGTACTTC
CASSQGGESSEQYF
>TRBV6-1|TRBD1|TRBJ1-2|-
TGTGCCGGTTCCTGGACAGGGGGCAACTATGGCTACACCTTC
CAGSWTGGNYGYTF
>TRBV19|TRBD1|TRBJ2-5|-
TGTGCCAGTAGGACAGGGTCAGGGACCCAGTACTTC
CASRTGSGTQYF
>TRBV10-3|TRBD2|TRBJ2-2|-
TGTGCCATCAGTGGGCTAGCGGGAGGCACCGGGGAGCTGTTTTTT
CAISGLAGGTGELFF
>TRBV19|TRBD1|TRBJ1-2|once
TGTGCCAGTAGTATCCAGGACAGGGGTAGCGGCTACACCTTC
CASSIQDRGSGYTF
>TRBV27|TRBD2|TRBJ2-5|-
TGTGCCAGCAGGGCCCCGGGGGGAGAGACCCAGTACTTC
CASRAPGGETQYF
>TRBV6-1|TRBD1|TRBJ1-1|few
TGTGCCGCCACTGACAGGGGAAACACTGAAGCTTTCTTT
CAATDRGNTEAFF
>TRBV19|TRBD1|TRBJ2-7|-
TGTGCCAGTAGTATTGCCGAGGGACAGGGGTGGGACGAGCAGTACTTC
CASSIAEGQGWDEQYF
>TRBV7-2|TRBD2|TRBJ2-7|-
TGTGCCAGCAGCCCATTAACCTTAGCGGGAGACCCCGAGCAGTACTTC
CASSPLTLAGDPEQYF
>TRBV7-3|TRBD2|TRBJ2-1|-
TGTGCCAGCAGCGCTAAAGGGACTAGCGGGGGGGCCTACAATGAGCAGTTCTTC
CASSAKGTSGGAYNEQFF
>TRBV6-5|-|TRBJ2-7|-
TGTGCCAGCAGTAGTCTAATCGGACAGTGGTACGAGCAGTACTTC
CASSSLIGQWYEQYF
>TRBV11-1|-|TRBJ1-4|-
TGTGCCAGCAGCGCACTCCGGGGGTATGGTGAAAAACTGTTTTTT
CASSALRGYGEKLFF
>TRBV28|-|TRBJ2-3|-
TGTGCCAGCAGTTCGAATACGCAGTACTTT
CASSSNTQYF
>TRBV11-3|-|TRBJ2-5|-
TGTGCCAGCAGCTCCCCTTGGGGGGAAGAGACCCAGTACTTC
CASSSPWGEETQYF
>TRBV4-3|-|TRBJ1-4|few
TGCGCCAGCAGCCCGACAGCGGGCCGGGGAAATGAAAAACTGTTTTTT
CASSPTAGRGNEKLFF
>TRBV7-9|-|TRBJ1-4|few
TGTGCCAGCAGCTTAGTAGTCGGTCTTACTAATGAAAAACTGTTTTTT
CASSLVVGLTNEKLFF
>TRBV6-1|-|TRBJ2-2|-
TGTGCCAGCAGTGAAGGCGGTCAATGGGCCGGGGAGCTGTTTTTT
CASSEGGQWAGELFF
>TRBV4-2|-|TRBJ2-3|-
TGTGCCAGCAGCCAAGAGACGGGAGCTGGATCGACAGATACGCAGTATTTT
CASSQETGAGSTDTQYF
>TRBV9|-|TRBJ2-2|-
TGTGCCAGCGGGGGGGGGCCATGGGGCGGGGAGCTGTTTTTT
CASGGGPWGGELFF
>TRBV2|TRBD1|TRBJ2-6|few
TGTGCCAGCAGTGAAGTGACAGGGGCTGGGGCCAACGTCCTGACTTTC
CASSEVTGAGANVLTF
>TRBV9|TRBD1|TRBJ2-1|-
TGTGCCAGCAGCGCCCGGACAGGGGATATCTACAATGAGCAGTTCTTC
CASSARTGDIYNEQFF
>TRBV2|TRBD2|TRBJ2-1|-
TGTGCCAGCAGTGTCGAACTAGAGCGGGGGGATGAGCAGTTCTTC
CASSVELERGDEQFF
>TRBV11-3|-|TRBJ2-4|-
TGTGCCAGCAGCTTAGATACCGGGTACGGAGCCAAAAACATTCAGTACTTC
CASSLDTGYGAKNIQYF
>TRBV28|TRBD2|TRBJ2-7|-
TGTGCCAGCAGTTCTCTAGCGGGGGGGTACTCCTACGAGCAGTACTTC
CASSSLAGGYSYEQYF
>TRBV2|-|TRBJ1-2|-
TGTGCCAGCAGTCTTGAGACAGGCGGGGGGCCAGGTGGCTACACCTTC
CASSLETGGGPGGYTF
>TRBV28|-|TRBJ1-5|few
TGTGCCAGCAGTTTTCGTCAGCCCCAGCATTTT
CASSFRQPQHF
>TRBV4-3|TRBD1|TRBJ2-7|-
TGCGCCAGCAGCCAAGGATTCCGGGACAGGGGTTTCTTCTCCTACGAGCAGTACTTC
CASSQGFRDRGFFSYEQYF
>TRBV5-1|-|TRBJ2-3|-
TGCGCCAGCAGGTATAGCGAAAATACGCAGTATTTT
CASRYSENTQYF
>TRBV7-3|-|TRBJ2-7|-
TGTGCCAGCAGCTTAAAGCCCACCTACGAGCAGTACTTC
CASSLKPTYEQYF
>TRBV28|TRBD1|TRBJ1-6|-
TGTGCCAGCAGTTTTTGGCAGGGGGCCTCTTCACCCCTCCACTTT
CASSFWQGASSPLHF
>TRBV7-2|TRBD2|TRBJ2-3|-
TGTGCCAGCAGCTACGGACTAGCGGGAGTAGGAGGCACAGATACGCAGTATTTT
CASSYGLAGVGGTDTQYF
>TRBV7-3|-|TRBJ2-1|-
TGTGCCAGCAGTGAAGGTGGGGGGGCGGTTGAGCAGTTCTTC
CASSEGGGAVEQFF
>TRBV15|-|TRBJ2-7|-
TGTGCCACCAGCAGAGGAGGATCAGGGGCCTACGAGCAGTACTTC
CATSRGGSGAYEQYF
>TRBV15|-|TRBJ2-3|-
TGTGCCACCAGCGGAGGGACTAGCACAGATACGCAGTATTTT
CATSGGTSTDTQYF